The 5 T cell receptor beta chains below come from one sample, sequenced in a study of identical twins (dated by TCRdb to the mid-2010s). Libraries were built with 5' RACE. The sequencer listed for this sample is Illumina HiSeq 2000. TCRdb reprocessing: public reads trimmed at Q25 with fastp, clones called with MiXCR, in-frame beta chains kept. Under each unique CDR3 protein, matching rows form one entry showing the most common genes and DNA. The sample records 1.5 million to 2 million distinct CDR3 sequences, under 35% of which are singletons. Together, the top ten hold 0.25% to 0.3% of the sample. Sequencing was performed on cord blood. The origin of the receptors is a newborn girl in good health.

The chain links TRBV21-1 to TRBJ2-5; the tabulated D call, TRBD1, remains unverified against the DNA. TRBV21-1 is listed as a pseudogene. The CDR3 has 18 amino acids. The CDR3 is CASSKGRDRGIYQETQYF. In nucleotides, the CDR3 is TGTGCCAGCAGCAAAGGGAGGGACAGGGGGATTTACCAAGAGACCCAGTACTTC.

The V call is TRBV5-1, the J call TRBJ2-3, with D perhaps TRBD1 (6 bases). CDR1 SGHRS and CDR2 YFSETQ come from the germline V gene. The length of the CDR3 is 14 residues. The V gene lost 4 bases and the J gene lost 4 bases, with 13 bases spanning the gap. The CDR3 DNA follows: TGCGCCAGCAGCCTAACCCCAGGGGCAGATACGCAGTATTTT. Encoded protein: CASSLTPGADTQYF.

This clonotype was counted a few times. Here the CDR3 reads CASSSSTGTTNEKLFF. The CDR3 DNA sequence: TGTGCCAGCAGTTCCTCTACCGGGACAACTAATGAAAAACTGTTTTTT. The chain recombines TRBV6-6 with TRBJ1-4; D is ambiguous. Germline values: CDR1 MNHNY, CDR2 SVGAGI (reference sequence). There are 16 residues in the CDR3. Deletions cut 4 bases from V and 0 bases from J, with 12 bases between.

The V call is TRBV3-1, the J call TRBJ1-1; D is uncertain. V was shortened by 1 base and J by 5 bases, with 11 bases between the two germline ends. Per germline, CDR1 LGHDT and CDR2 YNNKEL (reference sequence). CDR3 length: 14 amino acids. CDR3 sequence: CASSQGSGKTEAFF. CDR3 nucleotides: TGTGCCAGCAGCCAAGGGTCTGGGAAAACTGAAGCTTTCTTT.

This clonotype was seen more than once but under ten times. The rearrangement links TRBV2 to TRBJ2-7; 8 bases agree with TRBD2. V lost 3 bases and J lost 2; bases outside the gene matches: 9. The CDR3 spans 16 residues. Germline loops: CDR1 SNHLY, CDR2 FYNNEI. The DNA for the CDR3 is TGTGCCAGCAGTGAGAAGCGGGAGTTTTCTCCCTACGAGCAGTACTTC. Protein: CASSEKREFSPYEQYF.